Listed here are 32 T cell receptor beta chains from one sample, sequenced in a study of T-cell reconstitution after alpha-beta-depleted transplantation in children. Preparation of the TCRbeta library used unique molecular identifiers. TCRdb re-called the PCR reads with MiXCR, one entry per CDR3 protein. The sample lists some 200,000 distinct CDR3 sequences; 9.7% were seen once. This specimen was PBMCs from the stem cell graft donor, taken from the stem cell graft. The receptor source for this set is a human donor who donated a stem cell graft to a child with SCID.

This clonotype was seen more than once but under ten times. The chain carries TRBV29-1 and TRBJ2-3; D remains unclear. The CDR3 consists of 10 residues. In germline, CDR1 is SQVTM, CDR2 ANQGSEA. V lost 6 bases to trimming and J lost 3 bases, with 4 bases between them. CDR3 DNA sequence: TGCAGCGTCGAAACAGATACGCAGTATTTT. Protein: CSVETDTQYF.

This clonotype was observed at least ten times. The chain recombines TRBV12-3 or TRBV12-4 with TRBJ2-2; TRBD1 might be the D (6 bases). This CDR3 spans 15 amino acids. Trimming cost V 2 bases and J 1 base, with 8 bases left between them. CDR3 nucleotides: TGTGCCAGCAGTTTACAGGGGATGAACACCGGGGAGCTGTTTTTT. The encoded protein is CASSLQGMNTGELFF.

This clonotype was counted many times. V usage is TRBV2 and J usage is TRBJ1-2; 8 nucleotides match TRBD1. CDR1 is SNHLY, CDR2 FYNNEI, per germline. This CDR3 is built from 13 residues. V was clipped by 6 bases and J by 8 bases; unmatched bases: 8. CDR3 sequence: CASRWGQELGYTF. Written as DNA, the CDR3 is TGTGCCAGCAGGTGGGGACAGGAGCTAGGCTACACCTTC.

This clonotype was recorded at least ten times. This chain uses TRBV4-3 with TRBJ2-7, with a tentative D call TRBD1 (6 bases). V was pared by 4 bases and J by 2 bases, with 12 bases between. The CDR3 totals 14 residues. The germline gives CDR1 LGHNA, CDR2 YSLEER. As DNA, the CDR3 is TGCGCCAGCAGCCGGACAGCGATAACCTACGAGCAGTACTTC. Translating gives CASSRTAITYEQYF.

This clonotype was seen at least ten times. J is TRBJ1-5 and V is TRBV7-8, with 10 bases fitting TRBD1. The length of the CDR3 is 14 residues. Trimming cost V 4 bases and J 7 bases; bases outside gene matches: 4. The V gene's germline CDR1 is SGHVS and CDR2 FQNEAQ. The CDR3 region has the DNA TGTGCCAGCAGCTCGACAGGGGGCCAACAGCCCCAGCATTTT. It specifies CASSSTGGQQPQHF.

The sample holds a few counts of this clonotype. This chain uses TRBV20-1 with TRBJ2-7, with D unresolved. Trimming pared 6 bases from V and 7 bases from J, leaving 22 bases between. This CDR3 comprises 14 residues. Looked up from germline, CDR1 is DFQATT and CDR2 is SNEGSKA (reference sequence). As DNA, the CDR3 is TGCAGTGCCCGAACGGGTCCTGTAACTTCGGAGCAGTACTTC. Protein: CSARTGPVTSEQYF.

This clonotype was recorded many times. The chain recombines TRBV18 with TRBJ2-1, with D perhaps matching TRBD1 or TRBD2 (5 bases each). The germline V gene encodes CDR1 KGHSH and CDR2 LQKENI. With 6 bases removed from V and 9 bases from J, the gap between germline ends came to 15 bases. This CDR3 has 13 residues. This CDR3 is CASSQQGDAEQFF. The CDR3 DNA sequence: TGTGCCAGCTCCCAACAAGGGGACGCTGAGCAGTTCTTC.

This clonotype has at least ten counts. The chain is built from TRBV10-3 and TRBJ1-3, with D unclear. The germline CDR1 and CDR2 sequences are ENHRY and SYGVKD. This CDR3 is built from 12 residues. V lost 6 bases to trimming and J lost 1 base, with 4 bases between them. The CDR3: CAIRGSGNTIYF. The CDR3 DNA sequence: TGTGCCATCAGAGGGTCTGGAAACACCATATATTTT.

This clonotype was counted many times. The chain employs TRBV24-1 and TRBJ2-3; the D gene is possibly TRBD2 (7 bases). The V end lost 5 bases, the J end lost 8 bases, and 13 bases lay between the germline ends. CDR3 length: 13 amino acids. The germline gives CDR1 KGHDR, CDR2 SFDVKD. CDR3 in DNA: TGTGCCACCAGTGGGAGGGAGGGGGGTACGCAGTATTTT. Protein: CATSGREGGTQYF.

This clonotype was seen ten or more times. This rearrangement joins TRBV20-1 to TRBJ2-3, with TRBD2 matching over 10 bases. This CDR3 is built from 16 residues. Trimming at V came to 3 bases and at J to 1 base, leaving 7 bases not matched to a gene. Germline CDR1 DFQATT, CDR2 SNEGSKA (reference sequence). The CDR3: CSASATGTSGTDTQYF. CDR3 coding DNA: TGCAGTGCTAGTGCTACGGGGACTAGCGGCACAGATACGCAGTATTTT.

This clonotype was seen repeatedly, ten times or more. This rearrangement joins TRBV21-1 to TRBJ2-7; TRBD1, the table's D call, lacks a check against the DNA. TRBV21-1 is termed a pseudogene. CDR3 length: 17 amino acids. DNA of the CDR3: TGTGCCAGCAGCAAATGGGCCGAGACAGGGAGCTCCTACGAGCAGTACTTC. Translated: CASSKWAETGSSYEQYF.

This sequence joins TRBV5-1 and TRBJ1-6; 8 nucleotides line up with TRBD1. With 5 bases clipped from V and 11 bases from J, the junction kept 9 bases outside the gene matches. Germline lookup yields CDR1 SGHRS and CDR2 YFSETQ. The CDR3 is 14 residues long. The CDR3 DNA is TGCGCCAGCAGACCCGACAGGGGTCGAACACCCCTCCACTTT. It is translated as CASRPDRGRTPLHF.

This clonotype was recorded at least ten times. The V and J genes are TRBV20-1 and TRBJ2-7, with D unresolved. V lost 3 bases to trimming and J lost 1 base, with 13 bases between them. Germline V gives CDR1 DFQATT, CDR2 SNEGSKA (reference sequence). The CDR3 is 14 amino acids. The CDR3: CSASWSGLSYEQYF. For the CDR3, the DNA is TGCAGTGCTAGTTGGTCCGGCCTTTCCTACGAGCAGTACTTC.

This clonotype was detected many times. The V call is TRBV20-1, the J call TRBJ2-5; D call uncertain. The germline V and J ends were trimmed by 3 bases and 5 bases, with 13 bases remaining between them. This CDR3 is built from 13 residues. Germline CDR1 reads DFQATT; CDR2 reads SNEGSKA (reference sequence). The CDR3 here is CSASLQVRETQYF. The CDR3 DNA reads TGCAGTGCTAGCCTACAAGTTCGGGAGACCCAGTACTTC.

This chain links TRBV9 with TRBJ1-2; possible D gene TRBD1, 5 bases. V was pared by 3 bases and J by 8 bases, with 14 bases between. This CDR3 has 13 amino acids. The germline gives CDR1 SGDLS, CDR2 YYNGEE. CDR3 protein: CASSGRGPEGYTF. CDR3 DNA: TGTGCCAGCAGCGGAAGGGGACCGGAGGGCTACACCTTC. Full variable domain (rest looked up from reference TRBV9 and TRBJ1-2): DSGVTQTPKHLITATGQRVTLRCSPRSGDLSVYWYQQSLDQGLQFLIQYYNGEERAKGNILERFSAQQFPDLHSELNLSSLELGDSALYFCASSGRGPEGYTFGSGTRLTVV.

This chain links TRBV6-1 with TRBJ2-2, with 7 bases identical to TRBD1. The V gene's germline CDR1 is MNHNS and CDR2 SASEGT. The length of the CDR3 is 16 residues. Losses at the gene ends were 10 bases for V and 5 bases for J; bases not matched to a gene: 16. CDR3 DNA: TGTGCCACCAGAGTGGACAGGAAGAAAAGTACCGGGGAGCTGTTTTTT. This gives the protein CATRVDRKKSTGELFF.

This clonotype was found many times. The J gene is TRBJ1-2, the V gene TRBV3-1; 9 bases map to TRBD1. The CDR3 totals 16 residues. Trimming took 3 bases from V and 4 from J; bases not matched to a gene: 9. Per germline, CDR1 LGHDT and CDR2 YNNKEL (reference sequence). CDR3 protein: CASSHDPRQGGYGYTF. In DNA, the CDR3 is TGTGCCAGCAGCCATGACCCCCGACAGGGGGGCTATGGCTACACCTTC.

This clonotype was found many times. CDR3: CSASVTGDSSPLHF. CDR3 DNA: TGCAGTGCATCCGTGACAGGGGATAGTTCACCCCTCCACTTT. The chain carries TRBV20-1 and TRBJ1-6; 8 nucleotides line up with TRBD1. In germline, CDR1 is DFQATT, CDR2 SNEGSKA (reference sequence). V lost 6 bases, J lost 9 bases, and 10 bases stayed unmatched. There are 14 residues in the CDR3.

This clonotype was observed many times. The V and J genes are TRBV4-3 and TRBJ2-3, with TRBD2 matching 13 bases. The CDR3 is made up of 16 amino acids. The trim removed 0 bases at V and 4 bases at J, leaving 1 base unmatched. Germline V lookup: CDR1 LGHNA, CDR2 YSLEER. Written as DNA, the CDR3 is TGCGCCAGCAGCCAAGAGGGACTAGCGGGGTCAGATACGCAGTATTTT. Protein: CASSQEGLAGSDTQYF.

This clonotype was observed at least ten times. The rearrangement links TRBV6-6 to TRBJ2-3; D remains unclear. V was pared by 5 bases and J by 5 bases, with 8 bases between. Per germline, CDR1 MNHNY and CDR2 SVGAGI (reference sequence). CDR3 size: 12 residues. This CDR3 reads CASSPTQDTQYF. In DNA, the CDR3 is TGTGCCAGCAGTCCTACGCAAGATACGCAGTATTTT.

About this clonotype: A much larger clonotype is one base distant, so this may be a read error. This rearrangement joins TRBV20-1 to TRBJ2-3; 8 bases line up with TRBD2. J was trimmed by 4 bases and V by 2 bases; bases with no gene match: 17. This CDR3 has 18 amino acids. Germline-derived CDR1 and CDR2 are DFQATT and SNEGSKA (reference sequence). In nucleotides, the CDR3 is TGCAGTGCTAGACGTCCGGCGGGGGGCCTCCACAGCGCAGATACGCAGTATTTT. It specifies CSARRPAGGLHSADTQYF.

This clonotype was detected many times. The J gene is TRBJ2-2, the V gene TRBV4-1; 9 nucleotides match TRBD2. This CDR3 is built from 18 residues. The trim removed 0 bases at V and 6 bases at J, leaving 11 bases unmatched. Germline V gene sequence: CDR1 MGHRA, CDR2 YSYEKL. The DNA for the CDR3 is TGCGCCAGCAGCCAAGATCAACTAGCGGGTTCCCCAGCCGGGGAGCTGTTTTTT. Translating it yields CASSQDQLAGSPAGELFF.

In its sample, this clonotype was seen many times. The rearrangement uses TRBV4-2 and TRBJ2-3; 11 nucleotides agree with TRBD2. The CDR3 length is 16 residues. From germline, CDR1 is LGHNA and CDR2 YNFKEQ. The J segment lost 3 bases and the V segment lost 1 base, leaving 3 bases of the junction unmatched. CDR3 nucleotide sequence: TGTGCCAGCAGCCAAGCTCTAGCGGGGGGTACAGATACGCAGTATTTT. Translated, it gives CASSQALAGGTDTQYF.

This clonotype has at least ten counts. The V and J genes are TRBV11-2 and TRBJ2-1, with D maybe TRBD1 (5 bases). Germline V gives CDR1 SGHAT, CDR2 FQNNGV. CDR3 length: 18 amino acids. The V end lost 2 bases, the J end lost 4 bases, and 21 bases lay between the germline ends. CDR3 amino acids: CASSLRQITPLIYNEQFF. Written as DNA, the CDR3 is TGTGCCAGCAGCTTAAGACAGATCACCCCACTTATTTACAATGAGCAGTTCTTC.

The table lists this clonotype with many counts. The rearrangement joins TRBV20-1 to TRBJ1-6; no firm D call. Germline values: CDR1 DFQATT, CDR2 SNEGSKA (reference sequence). The V gene lost 2 bases and the J gene lost 7 bases, with 6 bases spanning the gap. CDR3 length: 12 residues. CDR3 protein: CSARIGNSPLHF. The CDR3 DNA follows: TGCAGTGCTAGAATCGGGAATTCACCCCTCCACTTT.

This clonotype was picked up many times. The CDR3 sequence is CASSPGNTIYF. Here the CDR3 DNA reads TGTGCCAGCAGCCCCGGAAACACCATATATTTT. The J gene is TRBJ1-3, the V gene TRBV12-3 or TRBV12-4; D gene ambiguous. V was pared by 6 bases and J by 4 bases, with 4 bases between. CDR3 size: 11 residues.

There are many counts of this clonotype. The J gene is TRBJ1-1, the V gene TRBV28; D gene ambiguous. The germline V gene encodes CDR1 MDHEN and CDR2 SYDVKM. This CDR3 comprises 15 residues. Trimming removed 3 bases at V and 3 bases at J, with 14 bases between. CDR3 DNA sequence: TGTGCCAGCAGTTTCATCACCTGGGTGGACACTGAAGCTTTCTTT. Translated: CASSFITWVDTEAFF.

This clonotype was counted many times. The rearrangement links TRBV6-2 or TRBV6-3 to TRBJ1-2; D is unresolved. In germline, CDR1 is MNHEY, CDR2 SVGEGT. The CDR3 has 11 residues. V lost 5 bases and J 4 bases, leaving 5 bases between the germline ends. The CDR3, as DNA: TGTGCCAGCAGTCTACGCTATGGCTACACCTTC. Residues: CASSLRYGYTF.

This clonotype was detected many times. CDR3 sequence reads: CASSLMFSTRGTEAFF. DNA of the CDR3: TGTGCCAGCAGCCTGATGTTCTCAACGCGGGGTACTGAAGCTTTCTTT. The genes are TRBV14 and TRBJ1-1; no clear D gene. This CDR3 contains 16 residues. From germline, CDR1 is SGHDN and CDR2 FVKESK. Deletions cut 4 bases from V and 5 bases from J, with 20 bases between.

In this sample, this clonotype turned up many times. The chain combines TRBV5-5 with TRBJ1-1, with D perhaps matching TRBD1 (5 bases). Germline V gives CDR1 SGHKS, CDR2 YYEKEE (reference sequence). V lost 5 bases, J lost 6 bases, and 17 bases lay in between. CDR3 size: 14 residues. CDR3 region: CASRREQGAPEAFF. The CDR3 nucleotides read TGTGCCAGCAGACGGGAGCAGGGTGCGCCTGAAGCTTTCTTT.

The sample holds many counts of this clonotype. The V gene is TRBV29-1, the J gene TRBJ1-4; maybe TRBD1 (6 bases). The CDR3 consists of 13 residues. Trimming left V 6 bases short and J 1 base short, with 9 bases between. Germline CDR1 reads SQVTM; CDR2 reads ANQGSEA. The CDR3 sequence is CSVETGTNEKLFF. Written as DNA, the CDR3 is TGCAGCGTCGAGACAGGAACTAATGAAAAACTGTTTTTT.

This clonotype has a handful of counts. The chain combines TRBV7-2 with TRBJ2-5, with 8 bases aligning to TRBD1. The CDR3 has 13 residues. With 5 bases clipped from V and 9 bases from J, the junction kept 8 bases outside the gene matches. Per the germline V gene, CDR1 is SGHTA and CDR2 is FQGNSA. Here the CDR3 reads CASSPTGALAQYF. The CDR3 DNA follows: TGTGCCAGCAGCCCGACAGGGGCCTTGGCCCAGTACTTC.